The 12 T cell receptor beta chains given below trace back to one sample, sequenced in a study of shared clonotypes between healthy human individuals. Sequencing used immunoSEQ multiplex PCR; TCRdb keeps in-frame clones, though not all of them. The sample comprises 1.5 million to 2.5 million clones, 85% to 95% of which are singletons, and more than 0.9% rests with the top ten. Terminally differentiated effector memory CD45RA+ cells were left out of the naive CD8 fraction, which was CD45RO-negative and positively selected for CCR7. Source material: naive CD8+ T cells sorted from blood. These receptors all stem from a man aged 18 to 30 in good health.

About this clone itself: Other DNA sequences from this sample encode an identical CDR3 as well. The genes are TRBV27 and TRBJ2-3; D might be TRBD1 (6 bases). The germline V gene has CDR1 MNHEY and CDR2 SMNVEV (reference sequence). Trimming pared 4 bases from V and 6 bases from J, leaving 11 bases between. The CDR3 length is 13 residues. The CDR3 DNA is TGTGCCAGCAGTTCCCCAGGGGCCGATACGCAGTATTTT. Its protein product is CASSSPGADTQYF.

The J gene is TRBJ1-1, the V gene TRBV19; D is undetermined. Germline-derived CDR1 and CDR2 are LNHDA and SQIVND (reference sequence). The V end was cut by 5 bases, the J end by 4 bases, with 11 bases between. The CDR3 has 13 residues. This chain's CDR3 is CASSPRLGTEAFF. As DNA, the CDR3 is TGTGCCAGTAGTCCCCGGTTGGGCACTGAAGCTTTCTTT.

Of note for this clone: The sample contains more than one DNA sequence encoding this CDR3. The chain carries TRBV6-5 and TRBJ1-5; possibly TRBD1 for D (5 bases). Germline loops: CDR1 MNHEY, CDR2 SVGAGI. CDR3 length: 15 residues. Trimming took off 4 bases at V and 2 bases at J, with 12 bases between the two ends. The CDR3 nucleotides read TGTGCCAGCAGTTTGACCGGGGGAGGCAATCAGCCCCAGCATTTT. Protein product: CASSLTGGGNQPQHF.

The V call is TRBV27, the J call TRBJ2-3; TRBD1 is a possible D gene (6 bases). This CDR3 comprises 16 residues. Trimming left V 5 bases short and J 3 bases short, with 18 bases between. CDR1 and CDR2 (germline): MNHEY, SMNVEV (reference sequence). The CDR3 region has the DNA TGTGCCAGCAGTCCCTCCGCAGGGGAGAAAACAGATACGCAGTATTTT. Its protein is CASSPSAGEKTDTQYF.

The V and J genes are TRBV6-5 and TRBJ1-5, with D uncertain. V was pared by 2 bases and J by 7 bases, with 12 bases between. The CDR3 is 14 residues long. CDR1 is MNHEY, CDR2 SVGAGI, per germline. This chain's CDR3 is CASSYGQVEQPQHF. CDR3 nucleotide sequence: TGTGCCAGCAGTTACGGTCAGGTTGAGCAGCCCCAGCATTTT.

This clone has only one observation. In nucleotides, the CDR3 is TGTGCCAGCAGTTCCAGACTAGCGGGAGAACCCATGGAGCAGTTCTTC. This gives the protein CASSSRLAGEPMEQFF. The gene calls are TRBV27 and TRBJ2-1; 12 nucleotides match TRBD2. V was pared by 4 bases and J by 10 bases, with 11 bases of the junction left unmatched. The V gene's germline CDR1 is MNHEY and CDR2 SMNVEV (reference sequence). This CDR3 region has 16 residues.

The gene calls are TRBV27 and TRBJ1-4; D might be TRBD1 (5 bases). The CDR3 is 17 residues long. The V end was cut by 2 bases, the J end by 3 bases, with 16 bases between. The V gene's germline CDR1 is MNHEY and CDR2 SMNVEV (reference sequence). CDR3 region: CASSLPIGGTANEKLFF. The CDR3 DNA is TGTGCCAGCAGTTTACCGATAGGAGGGACGGCTAATGAAAAACTGTTTTTT.

The rearrangement uses TRBV4-1 and TRBJ1-1; D may be TRBD1 (5 bases). CDR3 length: 15 residues. Germline CDR1 MGHRA, CDR2 YSYEKL. Between the trimmed V and J ends, which lost 0 bases and 4 bases, there was a span of 12 bases. The CDR3 region is CASSQDTGEGTEAFF. Written as DNA, the CDR3 is TGCGCCAGCAGCCAAGATACAGGCGAGGGCACTGAAGCTTTCTTT.

The rearrangement links TRBV9 to TRBJ2-1, with a possible D match to TRBD1 (7 bases). The length of the CDR3 is 16 residues. V was pared by 4 bases and J by 2 bases, with 16 bases between. In germline, CDR1 is SGDLS, CDR2 YYNGEE. CDR3 sequence reads: CASSQGQEGTYNEQFF. In nucleotides, the CDR3 is TGTGCCAGCAGCCAAGGACAGGAGGGTACCTACAATGAGCAGTTCTTC.

The J gene is TRBJ2-1, the V gene TRBV9, with TRBD2 identical over 7 bases. CDR3 length equals 14 residues. From germline, CDR1 is SGDLS and CDR2 YYNGEE. V shed 3 bases and J 8 bases; nucleotides not matched to a gene: 8. CDR3 sequence: CASSAGGRGDEQFF. The CDR3 bases are TGTGCCAGCAGCGCCGGCGGGAGAGGGGATGAGCAGTTCTTC.

This chain uses TRBV9 with TRBJ2-3, with a possible D match to TRBD2 (6 bases). Deletions cut 7 bases from V and 0 bases from J, with 12 bases between. Per the germline V gene, CDR1 is SGDLS and CDR2 is YYNGEE. The CDR3 contains 14 residues. The CDR3 nucleotides read TGTGCCAGCGGTAGCGGTTATAGCACAGATACGCAGTATTTT. Translating it yields CASGSGYSTDTQYF. The variable domain in full, completed from reference TRBV9 and TRBJ2-3, reads DSGVTQTPKHLITATGQRVTLRCSPRSGDLSVYWYQQSLDQGLQFLIQYYNGEERAKGNILERFSAQQFPDLHSELNLSSLELGDSALYFCASGSGYSTDTQYFGPGTRLTVL.

This chain links TRBV11-2 with TRBJ2-4; 7 bases line up with TRBD1. V lost 5 bases to trimming and J lost 0 bases; unmatched junction nucleotides: 10. The CDR3 length is 17 residues. The V gene's germline CDR1 is SGHAT and CDR2 FQNNGV. CDR3 sequence reads: CASSLSTGDVAKNIQYF. The CDR3 DNA follows: TGTGCCAGCAGCCTGTCCACAGGGGACGTAGCCAAAAACATTCAGTACTTC. The complete variable domain, with remaining parts taken from reference TRBV11-2 and TRBJ2-4, reads EAGVAQSPRYKIIEKRQSVAFWCNPISGHATLYWYQQILGQGPKLLIQFQNNGVVDDSQLPKDRFSAERLKGVDSTLKIQPAKLEDSAVYLCASSLSTGDVAKNIQYFGAGTRLSVL.